Only a few counts were recorded for the clone carrying this TCR beta chain. These data belong to a study of identical twins. The cDNA had a unique molecular identifier and a template-switch universal primer site. TCRdb processed the 5' RACE reads anew with MiXCR; each CDR3 protein has one entry. In the table there are about 260,000 distinct CDR3 sequences, approximately 7% of which are singletons. These same data were also listed under a study on yellow fever vaccine responses in identical twins.

Sequenced sample: memory (CD45RO+) T cells sorted from blood. The receptor was isolated from a woman aged 18-30 years in good health.

This chain's CDR3 is CASSLDGTKYLSSYEQYF. The CDR3 DNA sequence: TGCGCCAGCAGCTTGGACGGGACGAAATATCTAAGCTCCTACGAGCAGTACTTC. The rearrangement uses TRBV5-1 and TRBJ2-7; perhaps D is TRBD1 or TRBD2 (5 bases each). This CDR3 is 18 amino acids long. The V end was cut by 0 bases, the J end by 0 bases, with 19 bases between. Germline CDR1 is SGHRS and CDR2 is YFSETQ.